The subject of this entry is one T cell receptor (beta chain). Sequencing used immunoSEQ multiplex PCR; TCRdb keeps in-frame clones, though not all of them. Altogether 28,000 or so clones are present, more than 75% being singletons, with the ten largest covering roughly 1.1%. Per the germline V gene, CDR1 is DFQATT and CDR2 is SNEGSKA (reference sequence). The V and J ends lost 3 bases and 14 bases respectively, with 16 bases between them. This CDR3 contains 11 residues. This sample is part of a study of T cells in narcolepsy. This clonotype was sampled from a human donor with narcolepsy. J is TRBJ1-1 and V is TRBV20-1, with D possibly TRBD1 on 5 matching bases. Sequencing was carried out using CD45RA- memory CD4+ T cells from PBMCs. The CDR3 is CSASGGGQRFF. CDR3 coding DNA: TGCAGTGCTAGCGGGGGTGGGCAACGGTTCTTT.